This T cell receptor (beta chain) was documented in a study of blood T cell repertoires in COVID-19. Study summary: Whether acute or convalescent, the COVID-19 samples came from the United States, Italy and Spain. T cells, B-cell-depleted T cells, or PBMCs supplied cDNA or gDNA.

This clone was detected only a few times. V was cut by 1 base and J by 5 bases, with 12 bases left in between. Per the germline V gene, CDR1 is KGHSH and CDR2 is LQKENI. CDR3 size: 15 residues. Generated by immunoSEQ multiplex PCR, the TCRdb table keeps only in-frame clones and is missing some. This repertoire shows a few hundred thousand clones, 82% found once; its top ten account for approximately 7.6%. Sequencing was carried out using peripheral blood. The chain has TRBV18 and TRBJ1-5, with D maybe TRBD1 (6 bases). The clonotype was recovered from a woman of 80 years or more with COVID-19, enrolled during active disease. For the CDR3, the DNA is TGTGCCAGCTCACCACTGGGGGGGGCCGATCAGCCCCAGCATTTT. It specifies CASSPLGGADQPQHF.